This T cell receptor beta chain originates from a study of blood T cell repertoires in COVID-19. Overall study: Material from acute and convalescent COVID-19 was sourced from the United States, Italy and Spain. Sources were T cells, B-cell-depleted T cells, or PBMCs; the material itself was cDNA or gDNA.

This clone was picked up one time. CDR1 and CDR2 (germline): SGHKS, YYEKEE (reference sequence). The CDR3 runs to 15 residues. Losses at the gene ends were 3 bases for V and 7 bases for J; bases not matched to a gene: 5. Original data processing: Amplification of reference gene primers was used by the study to estimate nucleated cell counts. The assay was immunoSEQ multiplex PCR, and TCRdb's table has in-frame clones only and misses some. That table is the source of V, J and clone size, and D and trimming were worked out from the DNA. Of tens of thousands of clones in the sample, 83% were seen once. The sequence came from a human donor in a cohort sampled during active COVID-19. Sequencing was carried out using peripheral blood. V usage is TRBV5-5 and J usage is TRBJ1-5, with 12 bases matching TRBD1. The CDR3 nucleotides are TGTGCCAGCAGCTGGGGGACAGGGGGCGGACAGCCCCAGCATTTT. Its protein product is CASSWGTGGGQPQHF.